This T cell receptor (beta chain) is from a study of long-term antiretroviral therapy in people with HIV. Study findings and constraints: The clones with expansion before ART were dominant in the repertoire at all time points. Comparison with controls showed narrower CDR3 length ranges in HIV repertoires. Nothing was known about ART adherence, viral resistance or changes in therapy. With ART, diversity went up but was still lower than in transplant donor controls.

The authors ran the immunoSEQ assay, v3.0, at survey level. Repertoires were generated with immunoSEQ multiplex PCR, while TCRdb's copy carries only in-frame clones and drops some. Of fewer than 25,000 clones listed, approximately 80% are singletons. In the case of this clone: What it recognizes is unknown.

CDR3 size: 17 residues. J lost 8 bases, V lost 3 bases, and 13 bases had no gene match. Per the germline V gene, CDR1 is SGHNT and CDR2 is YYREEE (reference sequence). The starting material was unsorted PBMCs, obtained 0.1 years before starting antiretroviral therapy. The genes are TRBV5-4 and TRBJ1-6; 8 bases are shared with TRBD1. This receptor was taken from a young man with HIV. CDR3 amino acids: CASSSPSAGGAHSPLHF. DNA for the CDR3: TGTGCCAGCAGCTCGCCCTCGGCAGGGGGCGCCCATTCACCCCTCCACTTT.